This is a list of T cell receptor beta chains from one sample in a study of OX40 agonist ivuxolimab in advanced cancers. Produced via immunoSEQ multiplex PCR; TCRdb's table is partial and in-frame only. The sample gives 55,000 to 75,000 clones, 80% to 95% of which show up once; about 2% is in the top ten. The input for sequencing was CD4+ or CD8+ T cells sorted from blood, taken in a trial of the OX40 agonist ivuxolimab. These receptors were obtained from an adult with an advanced solid tumor such as melanoma, head and neck, liver or kidney cancer. Both conserved end residues are part of each CDR3. Fields, in order: J gene, V gene, CDR3 length, D gene, clone size, CDR3 protein, CDR3 DNA. The D gene is left open where the match is weak. Not all rows give a size; the values are once, few, many and, for expanded clones, a class.

>TRBJ2-7|TRBV5-6|11|.|.
CASSLENEQYF
TGTGCCAGCAGCTTAGAAAACGAGCAGTACTTC
>TRBJ2-7|TRBV28|16|TRBD1|.
CASSSAPWTGGREQYF
TGTGCCAGCAGTTCCGCTCCCTGGACAGGGGGCAGAGAGCAGTACTTC
>TRBJ2-4|TRBV19|15|TRBD1|.
CASSKDRVRENIQYF
TGTGCCAGTAGTAAGGACAGGGTGCGAGAAAACATTCAGTACTTC
>TRBJ2-3|TRBV5-1|15|.|.
CASSLNRLGEDTQYF
TGCGCCAGCAGCTTGAATAGGCTGGGGGAAGATACGCAGTATTTT
>TRBJ2-1|TRBV9|16|.|.
CASSISPTGAYNEQFF
TGTGCCAGCAGCATCAGTCCCACGGGGGCTTACAATGAGCAGTTCTTC
>TRBJ2-5|TRBV2|12|.|.
CASNWAVETQYF
TGTGCCAGCAATTGGGCGGTAGAGACCCAGTACTTC
>TRBJ1-5|TRBV19|14|.|.
CASRMPQGGQPQHF
TGTGCCAGTAGGATGCCTCAGGGAGGCCAGCCCCAGCATTTT
>TRBJ1-3|TRBV5-1|16|.|.
CASSLMDPQYGNTIYF
TGCGCCAGCAGCTTGATGGACCCTCAGTATGGAAACACCATATATTTT
>TRBJ2-1|TRBV5-1|13|.|.
CASSFLDRNEQFF
TGCGCCAGCAGCTTTTTAGACCGGAATGAGCAGTTCTTC
>TRBJ2-6|TRBV5-8|13|.|.
CASYSLKANVLTF
TGTGCCAGCTACTCACTCAAAGCCAACGTCCTGACTTTC
>TRBJ2-5|TRBV6-4|13|.|.
CASSVEASGTQYF
TGTGCCAGCAGTGTGGAGGCCTCGGGGACCCAGTACTTC
>TRBJ2-3|TRBV6-1|18|TRBD2|.
CASSEFPPRGDLTDTQYF
TGTGCCAGCAGTGAATTCCCCCCGCGGGGGGATCTCACAGATACGCAGTATTTT
>TRBJ2-7|TRBV4-1|14|.|.
CASSLLIDSYEQYF
TGCGCCAGCAGCCTCCTCATAGACAGCTACGAGCAGTACTTC
>TRBJ1-1|TRBV6-1|14|.|.
CASGGRGGPNEAFF
TGTGCCAGCGGAGGGAGGGGAGGCCCCAATGAAGCTTTCTTT
>TRBJ2-1|TRBV11-3|11|.|.
CASSSINEQFF
TGTGCCAGCAGCTCAATCAATGAGCAGTTCTTC
>TRBJ1-5|TRBV11-2|12|.|once
CASSLGAQPQHF
TGTGCCAGCAGCTTAGGTGCCCAGCCCCAGCATTTT
>TRBJ1-1|TRBV19|14|TRBD1|.
CASSMGTGGTEAFF
TGTGCCAGTAGTATGGGGACAGGGGGCACTGAAGCTTTCTTT
>TRBJ2-5|TRBV20-1|9|.|.
CSAPPGQYF
TGCAGTGCCCCGCCGGGCCAGTACTTC
>TRBJ2-1|TRBV18|14|.|.
CASSPSPGYGEQFF
TGTGCCAGCTCACCCTCTCCAGGGTACGGTGAGCAGTTCTTC
>TRBJ1-2|TRBV28|12|.|.
CASSTGNYGYTF
TGTGCCAGCAGTACGGGGAACTATGGCTACACCTTC
>TRBJ2-5|TRBV27|13|.|.
CASSAGREETQYF
TGTGCCAGCAGTGCGGGGCGGGAAGAGACCCAGTACTTC
>TRBJ1-2|TRBV7-9|14|.|.
CASSQGVANYGYTF
TGTGCCAGCAGCCAGGGAGTAGCCAACTATGGCTACACCTTC
>TRBJ1-1|TRBV28|15|.|.
CASSAATAMNTEAFF
TGTGCCAGCAGTGCCGCGACAGCCATGAACACTGAAGCTTTCTTT
>TRBJ2-7|TRBV5-1|15|TRBD1|once
CASNSQGTGGDEQYF
TGCGCCAGCAACTCCCAAGGGACAGGGGGCGACGAGCAGTACTTC
>TRBJ2-5|TRBV7-9|16|.|.
CASSMGVGGLQETQYF
TGTGCCAGCAGCATGGGGGTCGGCGGGCTCCAAGAGACCCAGTACTTC
>TRBJ2-7|TRBV5-1|17|TRBD1|.
CASSAIPGTGLVDEQYF
TGCGCCAGCAGCGCCATCCCCGGGACAGGTCTTGTCGACGAGCAGTACTTC
>TRBJ2-3|TRBV28|16|.|.
CASSLSGSGPRNTQYF
TGTGCCAGCAGTTTATCCGGGAGCGGCCCCCGGAATACGCAGTATTTT
>TRBJ2-5|TRBV6-5|13|.|.
CASSLQGQETQYF
TGTGCCAGCAGTTTACAGGGACAAGAGACCCAGTACTTC
>TRBJ2-7|TRBV29-1|13|.|.
CSVGQGLSYEQYF
TGCAGCGTTGGCCAGGGGCTCTCCTACGAGCAGTACTTC
>TRBJ1-3|TRBV10-3|14|.|.
CAIRDSTNGDTIYF
TGTGCCATCAGGGATTCGACAAATGGGGACACCATATATTTT
>TRBJ2-3|TRBV30|13|.|.
CAWRGLRTDTQYF
TGTGCCTGGAGGGGACTTAGAACAGATACGCAGTATTTT
>TRBJ2-1|TRBV4-3|16|TRBD2|.
CASSQVTSGYPREQFF
TGCGCCAGCAGCCAAGTGACTAGCGGGTACCCCAGGGAGCAGTTCTTC
>TRBJ2-5|TRBV5-1|14|.|once
CASSLGDAGGGQYF
TGCGCCAGCAGCTTGGGGGACGCTGGGGGCGGGCAGTACTTC
>TRBJ1-2|TRBV28|17|TRBD1|.
CASSPTLGGQFTYGYTF
TGTGCCAGCAGTCCCACACTGGGGGGACAGTTTACCTATGGCTACACCTTC
>TRBJ2-2|TRBV11-2|18|TRBD2|few
CASSKRASSGIYTGELFF
TGTGCCAGCAGCAAACGCGCCTCTAGCGGGATTTACACCGGGGAGCTGTTTTTT
>TRBJ2-7|TRBV18|12|.|.
CASSPGHYEQYF
TGTGCCAGCTCACCGGGGCACTACGAGCAGTACTTC
>TRBJ1-4|TRBV28|14|.|.
CASRQGGPNEKLFF
TGTGCCAGCAGACAAGGGGGGCCTAATGAAAAACTGTTTTTT
>TRBJ2-7|TRBV10-2|14|.|.
CALGGRGTAYEQYF
TGCGCCTTGGGGGGGCGCGGGACTGCCTACGAGCAGTACTTC
>TRBJ2-7|TRBV27|15|.|.
CASTAANGPSYEQYF
TGTGCCAGCACCGCCGCCAATGGACCTTCCTACGAGCAGTACTTC
>TRBJ1-3|TRBV6-6|13|.|.
CASSYISGNTIYF
TGTGCCAGCAGTTATATCTCTGGAAACACTATATATTTT